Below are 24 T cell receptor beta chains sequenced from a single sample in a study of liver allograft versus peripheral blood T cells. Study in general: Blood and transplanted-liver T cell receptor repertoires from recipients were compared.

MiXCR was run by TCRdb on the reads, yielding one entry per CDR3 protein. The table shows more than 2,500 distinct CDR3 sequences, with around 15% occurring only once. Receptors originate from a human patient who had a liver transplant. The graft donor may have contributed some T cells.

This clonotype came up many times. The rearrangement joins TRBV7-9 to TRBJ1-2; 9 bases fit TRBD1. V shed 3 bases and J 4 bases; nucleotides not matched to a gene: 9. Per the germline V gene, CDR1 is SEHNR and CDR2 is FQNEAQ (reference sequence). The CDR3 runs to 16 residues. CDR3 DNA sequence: TGTGCCAGCAGCTTCGGGACAGGGAGTGGTCCCTATGGCTACACCTTC. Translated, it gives CASSFGTGSGPYGYTF.

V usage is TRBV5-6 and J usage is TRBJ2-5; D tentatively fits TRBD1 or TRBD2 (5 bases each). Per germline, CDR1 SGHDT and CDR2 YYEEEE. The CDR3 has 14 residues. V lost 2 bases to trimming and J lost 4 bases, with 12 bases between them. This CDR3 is CASSFGGGRETQYF. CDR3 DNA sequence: TGTGCCAGCAGCTTTGGGGGTGGTCGAGAGACCCAGTACTTC.

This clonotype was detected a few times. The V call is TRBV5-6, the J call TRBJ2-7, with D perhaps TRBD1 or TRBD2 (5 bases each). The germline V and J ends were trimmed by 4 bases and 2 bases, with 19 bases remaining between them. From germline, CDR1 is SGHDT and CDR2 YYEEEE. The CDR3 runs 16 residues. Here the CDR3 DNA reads TGTGCCAGCAGCAAGACCCCGGGACGGGGACCCTACGAGCAGTACTTC. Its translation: CASSKTPGRGPYEQYF.

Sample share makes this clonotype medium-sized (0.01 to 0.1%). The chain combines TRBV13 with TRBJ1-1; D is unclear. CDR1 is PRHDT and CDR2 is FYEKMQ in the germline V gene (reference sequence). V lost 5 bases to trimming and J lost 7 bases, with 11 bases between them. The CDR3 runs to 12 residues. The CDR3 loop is CASSLGRLEAFF. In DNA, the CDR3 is TGTGCCAGCAGCCTTGGGAGGCTTGAAGCTTTCTTT. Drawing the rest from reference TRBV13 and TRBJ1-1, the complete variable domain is AAGVIQSPRHLIKEKRETATLKCYPIPRHDTVYWYQQGPGQDPQFLISFYEKMQSDKGSIPDRFSAQQFSDYHSELNMSSLELGDSALYFCASSLGRLEAFFGQGTRLTVV.

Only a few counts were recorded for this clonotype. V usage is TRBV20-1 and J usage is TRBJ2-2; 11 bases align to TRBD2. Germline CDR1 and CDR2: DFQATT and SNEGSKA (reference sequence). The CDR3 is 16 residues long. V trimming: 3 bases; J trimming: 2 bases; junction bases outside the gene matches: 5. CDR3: CSARPGTSGNTGELFF. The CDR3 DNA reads TGCAGTGCTAGGCCCGGGACTAGCGGAAACACCGGGGAGCTGTTTTTT.

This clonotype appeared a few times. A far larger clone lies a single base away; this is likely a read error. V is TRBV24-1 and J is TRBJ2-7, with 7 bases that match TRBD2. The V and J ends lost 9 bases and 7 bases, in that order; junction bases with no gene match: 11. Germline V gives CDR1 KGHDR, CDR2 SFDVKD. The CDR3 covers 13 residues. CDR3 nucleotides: TGTGCCACCCGGACTAGAAGGGGCGATGAGCAGTACTTC. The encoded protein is CATRTRRGDEQYF.

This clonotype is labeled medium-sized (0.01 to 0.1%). CDR3 amino acids: CASSVGQGGNEQFF. CDR3 nucleotide sequence: TGTGCCAGCAGCGTGGGACAGGGGGGTAATGAGCAGTTCTTC. This chain joins TRBV9 and TRBJ2-1; 11 positions agree with TRBD1. This CDR3 has 14 amino acids. The V segment lost 2 bases and the J segment 7 bases; nucleotides outside the gene matches: 2. Germline V gives CDR1 SGDLS, CDR2 YYNGEE.

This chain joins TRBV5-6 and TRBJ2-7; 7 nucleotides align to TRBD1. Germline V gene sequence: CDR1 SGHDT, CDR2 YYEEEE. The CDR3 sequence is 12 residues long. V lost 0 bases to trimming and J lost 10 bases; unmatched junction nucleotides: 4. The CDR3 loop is CASSLGTGVQYF. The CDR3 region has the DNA TGTGCCAGCAGCTTGGGTACAGGGGTTCAGTACTTC. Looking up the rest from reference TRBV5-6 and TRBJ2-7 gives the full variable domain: DAGVTQSPTHLIKTRGQQVTLRCSPKSGHDTVSWYQQALGQGPQFIFQYYEEEERQRGNFPDRFSGHQFPNYSSELNVNALLLGDSALYLCASSLGTGVQYFGPGTRLTVT.

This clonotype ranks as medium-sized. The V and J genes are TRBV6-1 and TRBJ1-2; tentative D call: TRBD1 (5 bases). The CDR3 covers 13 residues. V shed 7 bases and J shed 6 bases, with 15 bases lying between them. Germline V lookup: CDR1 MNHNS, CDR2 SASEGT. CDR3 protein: CASKAGPRNGYTF. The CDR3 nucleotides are TGTGCCAGCAAGGCGGGACCGAGGAATGGCTACACCTTC.

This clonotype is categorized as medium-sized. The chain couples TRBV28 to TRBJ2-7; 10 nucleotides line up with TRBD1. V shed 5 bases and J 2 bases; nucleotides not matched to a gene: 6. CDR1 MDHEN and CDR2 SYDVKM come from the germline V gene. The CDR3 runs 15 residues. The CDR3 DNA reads TGTGCCAGCAGTGCCCACGGACAGGGGGCCTACGAGCAGTACTTC. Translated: CASSAHGQGAYEQYF. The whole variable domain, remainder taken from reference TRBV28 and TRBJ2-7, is DVKVTQSSRYLVKRTGEKVFLECVQDMDHENMFWYRQDPGLGLRLIYFSYDVKMKEKGDIPEGYSVSREKKERFSLILESASTNQTSMYLCASSAHGQGAYEQYFGPGTRLTVT.

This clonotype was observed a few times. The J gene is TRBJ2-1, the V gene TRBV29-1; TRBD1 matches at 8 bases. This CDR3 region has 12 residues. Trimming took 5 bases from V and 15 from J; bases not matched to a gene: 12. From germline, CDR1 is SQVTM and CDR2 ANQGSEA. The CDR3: CSVSTGGSGRFF. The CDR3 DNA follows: TGCAGCGTTTCTACAGGGGGTTCGGGTCGGTTCTTC.

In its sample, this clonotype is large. The CDR3 reads CATSRNRQANTEAFF. As DNA, the CDR3 is TGTGCCACCAGCAGAAATCGACAGGCGAACACTGAAGCTTTCTTT. V is TRBV15 and J is TRBJ1-1; D may be TRBD1 (6 bases). V lost 2 bases to trimming and J lost 1 base, with 11 bases between them. This CDR3 has 15 residues. The germline gives CDR1 LNHNV, CDR2 YYDKDF (reference sequence). Based on the CDR3 plus reference TRBV15 and TRBJ1-1, the full variable domain is DAMVIQNPRYQVTQFGKPVTLSCSQTLNHNVMYWYQQKSSQAPKLLFHYYDKDFNNEADTPDNFQSRRPNTSFCFLDIRSPGLGDTAMYLCATSRNRQANTEAFFGQGTRLTVV.

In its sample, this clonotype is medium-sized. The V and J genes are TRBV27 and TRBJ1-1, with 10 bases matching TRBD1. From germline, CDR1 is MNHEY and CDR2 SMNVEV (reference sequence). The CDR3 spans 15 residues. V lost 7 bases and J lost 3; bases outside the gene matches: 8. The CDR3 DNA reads TGTGCCAGCACCGATCCGGGACAGGGGTACACTGAAGCTTTCTTT. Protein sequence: CASTDPGQGYTEAFF.

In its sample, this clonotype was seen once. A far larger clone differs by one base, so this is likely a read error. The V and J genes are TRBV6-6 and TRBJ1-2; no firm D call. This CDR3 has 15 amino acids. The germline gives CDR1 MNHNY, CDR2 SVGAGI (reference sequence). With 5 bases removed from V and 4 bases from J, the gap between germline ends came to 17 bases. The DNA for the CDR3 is TGTGCCAGCAGTGAGTCGGCAGGCGTGAGCTATGGCTACACCTTC. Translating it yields CASSESAGVSYGYTF.

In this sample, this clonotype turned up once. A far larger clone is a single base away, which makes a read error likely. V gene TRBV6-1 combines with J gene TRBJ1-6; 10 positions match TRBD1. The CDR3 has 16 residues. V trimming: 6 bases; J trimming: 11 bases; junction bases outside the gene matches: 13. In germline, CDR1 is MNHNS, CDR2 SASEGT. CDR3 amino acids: CASSPAAGQGNTPLHF. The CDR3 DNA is TGTGCCAGCAGCCCGGCGGCGGGACAGGGGAATACACCCCTCCACTTT.

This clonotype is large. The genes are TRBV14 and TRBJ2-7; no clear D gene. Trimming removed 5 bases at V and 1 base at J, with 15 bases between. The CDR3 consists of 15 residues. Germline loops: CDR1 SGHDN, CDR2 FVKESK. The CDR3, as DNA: TGTGCCAGCAGCGACCTCGGTGGGCTGTCCTACGAGCAGTACTTC. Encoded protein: CASSDLGGLSYEQYF.

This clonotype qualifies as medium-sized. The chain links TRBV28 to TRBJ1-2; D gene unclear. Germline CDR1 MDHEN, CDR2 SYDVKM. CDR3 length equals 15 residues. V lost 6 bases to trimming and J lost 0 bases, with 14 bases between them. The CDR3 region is CASRGETMTNYGYTF. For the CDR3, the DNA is TGTGCCAGCAGGGGCGAGACTATGACTAACTATGGCTACACCTTC.

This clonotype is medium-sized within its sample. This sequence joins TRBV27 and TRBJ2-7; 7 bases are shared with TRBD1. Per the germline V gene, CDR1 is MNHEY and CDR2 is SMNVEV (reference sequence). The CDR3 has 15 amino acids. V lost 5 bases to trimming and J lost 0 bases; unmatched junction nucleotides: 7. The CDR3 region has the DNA TGTGCCAGCAGTCCCGGACAGGCTAGCTCCTACGAGCAGTACTTC. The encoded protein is CASSPGQASSYEQYF.

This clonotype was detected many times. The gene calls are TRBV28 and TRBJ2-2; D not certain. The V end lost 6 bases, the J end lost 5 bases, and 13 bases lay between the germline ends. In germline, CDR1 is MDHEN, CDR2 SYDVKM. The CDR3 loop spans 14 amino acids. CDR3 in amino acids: CASSGWGGTGELFF. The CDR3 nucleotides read TGTGCCAGCAGCGGGTGGGGTGGAACCGGGGAGCTGTTTTTT.

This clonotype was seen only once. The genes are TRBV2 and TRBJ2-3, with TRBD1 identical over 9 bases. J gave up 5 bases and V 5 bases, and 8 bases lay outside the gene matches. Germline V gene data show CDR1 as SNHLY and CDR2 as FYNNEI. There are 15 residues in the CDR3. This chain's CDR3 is CASSRTGASEDTQYF. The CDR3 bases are TGTGCCAGCAGTAGGACAGGGGCTTCTGAAGATACGCAGTATTTT.

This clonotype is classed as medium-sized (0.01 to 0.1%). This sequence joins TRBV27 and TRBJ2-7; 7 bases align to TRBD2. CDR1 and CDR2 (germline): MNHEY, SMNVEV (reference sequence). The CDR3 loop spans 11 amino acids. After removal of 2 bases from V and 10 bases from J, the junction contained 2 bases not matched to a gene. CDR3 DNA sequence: TGTGCCAGCAGTTTAGGGACTATTCAGTACTTC. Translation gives CASSLGTIQYF.

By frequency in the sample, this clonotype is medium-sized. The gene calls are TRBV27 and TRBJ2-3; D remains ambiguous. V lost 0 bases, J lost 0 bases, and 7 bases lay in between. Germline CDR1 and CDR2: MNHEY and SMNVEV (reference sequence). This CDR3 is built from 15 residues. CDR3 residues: CASSLSAFSTDTQYF. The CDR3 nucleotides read TGTGCCAGCAGTTTATCGGCTTTTAGCACAGATACGCAGTATTTT.

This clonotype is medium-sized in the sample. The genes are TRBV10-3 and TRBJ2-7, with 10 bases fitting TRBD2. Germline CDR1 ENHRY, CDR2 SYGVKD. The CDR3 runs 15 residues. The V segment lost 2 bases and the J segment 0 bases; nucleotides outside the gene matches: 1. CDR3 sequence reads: CAISEKREGSYEQYF. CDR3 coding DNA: TGTGCCATCAGTGAGAAGCGGGAGGGCTCCTACGAGCAGTACTTC.

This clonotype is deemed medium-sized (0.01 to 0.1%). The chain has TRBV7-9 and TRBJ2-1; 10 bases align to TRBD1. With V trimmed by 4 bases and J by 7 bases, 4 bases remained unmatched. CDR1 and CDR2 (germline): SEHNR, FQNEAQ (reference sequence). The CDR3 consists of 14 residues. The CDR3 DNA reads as TGTGCCAGCAGCTATGGGACAGGGGCGAATGAGCAGTTCTTC. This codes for CASSYGTGANEQFF.